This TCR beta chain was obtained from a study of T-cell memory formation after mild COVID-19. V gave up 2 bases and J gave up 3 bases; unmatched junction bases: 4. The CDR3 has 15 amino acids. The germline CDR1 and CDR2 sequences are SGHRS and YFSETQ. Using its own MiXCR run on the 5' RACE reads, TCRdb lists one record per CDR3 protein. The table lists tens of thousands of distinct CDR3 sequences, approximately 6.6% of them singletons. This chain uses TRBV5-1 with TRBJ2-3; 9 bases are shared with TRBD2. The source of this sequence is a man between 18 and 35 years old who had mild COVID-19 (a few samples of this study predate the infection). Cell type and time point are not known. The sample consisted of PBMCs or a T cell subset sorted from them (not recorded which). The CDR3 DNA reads TGCGCCAGCAGCTTCGGCGGGGGGGCAACAGATACGCAGTATTTT. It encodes CASSFGGGATDTQYF.